A selection of T cell receptor beta chains follows, all from one sample in a study of shared clonotypes between healthy human individuals. Method: immunoSEQ multiplex PCR; TCRdb's copy keeps in-frame clones and lacks some. The data show a few hundred thousand clones, roughly four fifths seen once. Sequencing was performed on PBMCs. These receptors were collected from a woman aged 40 to 55 in good health. Some clones in this sample may be carry-over from other donors' samples. Each CDR3 is given with its conserved first and last residue. The D gene is left open where the match is weak. Size tells how often a clone was seen (once, few, many) or the class of an expanded clone, and some rows leave it out.

cdr3_nt: TGTGCCAGCAGTGAGACTAGCGGGACCTCCTACAATGAGCAGTTCTTC
cdr3_aa: CASSETSGTSYNEQFF
d_call: TRBD2
v_call: TRBV6-1
clone_size: once
j_call: TRBJ2-1

cdr3_nt: TGTGCCACCAGCAGAGACAAGGGGTATGGCTACACCTTC
cdr3_aa: CATSRDKGYGYTF
d_call: .
v_call: TRBV15
clone_size: .
j_call: TRBJ1-2

cdr3_nt: TGTGCCAGCCAGGCCGCCAGCTACGAGCAGTACTTC
cdr3_aa: CASQAASYEQYF
d_call: .
v_call: TRBV28
clone_size: .
j_call: TRBJ2-7

cdr3_nt: TGTGCCAGCAGTGACTACAATGAGCAGTTCTTC
cdr3_aa: CASSDYNEQFF
d_call: .
v_call: TRBV28
clone_size: .
j_call: TRBJ2-1

cdr3_nt: TGCGCCAGCAGCTTCGGGGCTAGCGGGAGTGCCGGGGAGCTGTTTTTT
cdr3_aa: CASSFGASGSAGELFF
d_call: TRBD2
v_call: TRBV5-1
clone_size: .
j_call: TRBJ2-2

cdr3_nt: TGTGCCAGCAGCGTGTACGAGAGTCCACAAGAGACCCAGTACTTC
cdr3_aa: CASSVYESPQETQYF
d_call: .
v_call: TRBV9
clone_size: .
j_call: TRBJ2-5

cdr3_nt: TGTGCCAGTAGTGGGACTAGCGGGAACACAGATACGCAGTATTTT
cdr3_aa: CASSGTSGNTDTQYF
d_call: TRBD2
v_call: TRBV19
clone_size: .
j_call: TRBJ2-3

cdr3_nt: TGTGCCAGCGGACAGGGGGGGACTAACTATGGCTACACCTTC
cdr3_aa: CASGQGGTNYGYTF
d_call: TRBD1
v_call: TRBV2
clone_size: .
j_call: TRBJ1-2

cdr3_nt: TGTGCCAGCAGCTTCGACGGAGGCCAAGAGACCCAGTACTTC
cdr3_aa: CASSFDGGQETQYF
d_call: .
v_call: TRBV11-3
clone_size: .
j_call: TRBJ2-5

cdr3_nt: TGTGCCAGCAGCTTAGAAGCGTCGCGGAGACAAGAGACCCAGTACTTC
cdr3_aa: CASSLEASRRQETQYF
d_call: .
v_call: TRBV11-2
clone_size: .
j_call: TRBJ2-5

cdr3_nt: TGCGCCAGCAGCTTGGTGCTAGCGGGAGAGACCCAGTACTTC
cdr3_aa: CASSLVLAGETQYF
d_call: TRBD2
v_call: TRBV5-1
clone_size: .
j_call: TRBJ2-5

cdr3_nt: TGTGCCAGCAGCAAAGCGGGACAGGGGGTCCACGAGCAGTACTTC
cdr3_aa: CASSKAGQGVHEQYF
d_call: .
v_call: TRBV21-1
clone_size: .
j_call: TRBJ2-7

cdr3_nt: TGTGCCAGCAGCCACCGGCAAGCGGGAGGGTTCAATGAGCAGTTCTTC
cdr3_aa: CASSHRQAGGFNEQFF
d_call: TRBD2
v_call: TRBV28
clone_size: .
j_call: TRBJ2-1